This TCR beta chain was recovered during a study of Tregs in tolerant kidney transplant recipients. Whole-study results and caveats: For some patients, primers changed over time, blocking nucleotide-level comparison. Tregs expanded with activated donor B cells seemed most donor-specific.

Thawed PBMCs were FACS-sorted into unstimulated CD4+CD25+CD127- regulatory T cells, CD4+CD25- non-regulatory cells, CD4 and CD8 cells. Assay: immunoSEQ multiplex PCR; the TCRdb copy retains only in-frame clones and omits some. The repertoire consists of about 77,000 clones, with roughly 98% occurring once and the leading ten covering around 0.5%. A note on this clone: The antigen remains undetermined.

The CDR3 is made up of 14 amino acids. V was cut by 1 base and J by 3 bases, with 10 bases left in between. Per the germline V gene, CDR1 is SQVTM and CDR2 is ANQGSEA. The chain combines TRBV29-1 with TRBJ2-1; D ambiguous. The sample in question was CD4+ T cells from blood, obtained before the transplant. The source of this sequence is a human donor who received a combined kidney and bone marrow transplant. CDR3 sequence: CSVEGFGIYNEQFF. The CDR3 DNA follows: TGCAGCGTTGAAGGATTCGGTATCTACAATGAGCAGTTCTTC.